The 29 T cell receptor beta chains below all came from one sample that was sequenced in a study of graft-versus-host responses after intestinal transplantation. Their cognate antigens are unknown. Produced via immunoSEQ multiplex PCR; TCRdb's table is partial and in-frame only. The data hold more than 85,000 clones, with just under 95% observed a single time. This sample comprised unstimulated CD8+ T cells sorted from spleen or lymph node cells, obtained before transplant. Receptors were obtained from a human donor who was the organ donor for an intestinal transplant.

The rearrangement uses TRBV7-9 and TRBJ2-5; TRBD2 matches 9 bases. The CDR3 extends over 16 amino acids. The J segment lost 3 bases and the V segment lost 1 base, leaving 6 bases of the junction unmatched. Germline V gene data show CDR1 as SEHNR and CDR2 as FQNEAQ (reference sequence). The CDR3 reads CASSLGIAGVKETQYF. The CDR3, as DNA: TGTGCCAGCAGCTTAGGAATAGCGGGAGTTAAAGAGACCCAGTACTTC.

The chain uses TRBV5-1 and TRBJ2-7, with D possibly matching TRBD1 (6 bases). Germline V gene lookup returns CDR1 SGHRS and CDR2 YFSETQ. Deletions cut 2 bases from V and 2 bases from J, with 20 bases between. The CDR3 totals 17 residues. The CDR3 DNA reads TGCGCCAGCAGCTTTTATACAGGGCCTCTCCCAACCTACGAGCAGTACTTC. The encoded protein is CASSFYTGPLPTYEQYF.

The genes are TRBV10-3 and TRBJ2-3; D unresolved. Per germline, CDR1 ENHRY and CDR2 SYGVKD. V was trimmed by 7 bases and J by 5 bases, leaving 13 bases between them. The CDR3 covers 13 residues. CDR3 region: CAIMDPGVDTQYF. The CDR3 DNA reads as TGTGCCATCATGGATCCAGGCGTAGATACGCAGTATTTT.

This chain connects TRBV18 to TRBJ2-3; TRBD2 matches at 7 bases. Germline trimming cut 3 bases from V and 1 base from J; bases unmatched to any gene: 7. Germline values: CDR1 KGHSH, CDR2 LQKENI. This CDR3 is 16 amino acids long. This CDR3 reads CASSPRAGRGTDTQYF. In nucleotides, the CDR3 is TGTGCCAGCTCACCGAGAGCGGGAAGAGGCACAGATACGCAGTATTTT.

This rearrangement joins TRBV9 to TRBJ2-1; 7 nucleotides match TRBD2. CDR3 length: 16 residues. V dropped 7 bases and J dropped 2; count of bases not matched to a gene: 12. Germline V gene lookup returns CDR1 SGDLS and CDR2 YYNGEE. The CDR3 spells CASARGGGSPYNEQFF. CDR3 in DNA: TGTGCCAGCGCGAGGGGAGGCGGGAGCCCCTACAATGAGCAGTTCTTC.

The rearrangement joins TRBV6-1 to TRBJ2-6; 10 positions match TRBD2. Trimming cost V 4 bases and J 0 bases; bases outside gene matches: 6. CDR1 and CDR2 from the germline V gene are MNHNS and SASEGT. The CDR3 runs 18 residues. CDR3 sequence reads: CASSARTSGSSGANVLTF. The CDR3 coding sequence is TGTGCCAGCAGTGCGCGGACTAGCGGTTCCTCTGGGGCCAACGTCCTGACTTTC.

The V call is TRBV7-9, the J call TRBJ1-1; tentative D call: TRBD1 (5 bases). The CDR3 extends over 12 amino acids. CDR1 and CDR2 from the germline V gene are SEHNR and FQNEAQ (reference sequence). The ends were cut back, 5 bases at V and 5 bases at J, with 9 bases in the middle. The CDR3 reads CASSPQGTEAFF. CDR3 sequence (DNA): TGTGCCAGCAGCCCGCAGGGTACTGAAGCTTTCTTT.

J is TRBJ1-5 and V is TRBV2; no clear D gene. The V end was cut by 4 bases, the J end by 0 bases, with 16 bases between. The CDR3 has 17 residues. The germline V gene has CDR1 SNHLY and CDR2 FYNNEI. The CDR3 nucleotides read TGTGCCAGCAGTGCCGCCGCATACATACCTAGCAATCAGCCCCAGCATTTT. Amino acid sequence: CASSAAAYIPSNQPQHF.

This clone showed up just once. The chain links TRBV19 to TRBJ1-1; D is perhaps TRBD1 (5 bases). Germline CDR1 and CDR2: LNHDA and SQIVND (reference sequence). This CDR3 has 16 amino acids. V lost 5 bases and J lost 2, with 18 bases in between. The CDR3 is CASSPPRQPLNTEAFF. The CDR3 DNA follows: TGTGCCAGTAGTCCCCCTCGACAGCCACTAAACACTGAAGCTTTCTTT.

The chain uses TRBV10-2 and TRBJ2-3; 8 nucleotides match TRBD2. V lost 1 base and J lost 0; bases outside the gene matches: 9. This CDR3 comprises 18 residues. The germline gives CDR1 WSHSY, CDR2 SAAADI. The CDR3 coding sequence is TGCGCCAGCAGTGAGTTAGCGGGACTTAGACCTAGCACAGATACGCAGTATTTT. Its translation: CASSELAGLRPSTDTQYF.

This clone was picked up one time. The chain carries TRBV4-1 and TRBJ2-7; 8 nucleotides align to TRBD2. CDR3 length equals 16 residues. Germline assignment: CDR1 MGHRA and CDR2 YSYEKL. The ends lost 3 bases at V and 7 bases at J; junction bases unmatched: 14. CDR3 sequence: CASSQGGRTALLEQYF. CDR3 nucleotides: TGCGCCAGCAGCCAGGGCGGGAGGACAGCCCTACTTGAGCAGTACTTC.

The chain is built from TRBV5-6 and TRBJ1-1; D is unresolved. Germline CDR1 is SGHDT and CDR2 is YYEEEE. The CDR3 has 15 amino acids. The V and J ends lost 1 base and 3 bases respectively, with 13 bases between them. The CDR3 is CASSLRSYRDTEAFF. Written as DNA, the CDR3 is TGTGCCAGCAGCTTGAGGAGTTATCGAGACACTGAAGCTTTCTTT.

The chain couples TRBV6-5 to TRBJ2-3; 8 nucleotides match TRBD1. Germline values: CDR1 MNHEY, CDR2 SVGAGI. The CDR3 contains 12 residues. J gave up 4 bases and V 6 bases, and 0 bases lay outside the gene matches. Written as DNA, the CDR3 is TGTGCCAGCAGACAGGGGGCAGATACGCAGTATTTT. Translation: CASRQGADTQYF.

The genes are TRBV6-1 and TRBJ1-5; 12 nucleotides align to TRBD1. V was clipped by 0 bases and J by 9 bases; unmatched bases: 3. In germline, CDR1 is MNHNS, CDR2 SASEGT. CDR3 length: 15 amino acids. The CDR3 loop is CASSEAGTGGPPQHF. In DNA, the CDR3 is TGTGCCAGCAGTGAAGCGGGGACAGGGGGCCCGCCCCAGCATTTT.

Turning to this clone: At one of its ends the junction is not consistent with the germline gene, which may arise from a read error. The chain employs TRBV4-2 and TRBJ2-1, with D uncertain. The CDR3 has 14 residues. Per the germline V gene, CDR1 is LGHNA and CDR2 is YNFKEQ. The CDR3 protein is CASSQESPYDEQFF. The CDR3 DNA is TGTGCCAGCAGCCAAGAGTCCCCCTACGATGAGCAGTTCTTC.

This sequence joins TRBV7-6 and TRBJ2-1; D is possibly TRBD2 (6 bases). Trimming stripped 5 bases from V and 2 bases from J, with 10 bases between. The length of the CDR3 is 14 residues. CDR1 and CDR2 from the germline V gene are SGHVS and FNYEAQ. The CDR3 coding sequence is TGTGCCAGCAGCCTCGCGGGACCCTACAATGAGCAGTTCTTC. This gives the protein CASSLAGPYNEQFF.

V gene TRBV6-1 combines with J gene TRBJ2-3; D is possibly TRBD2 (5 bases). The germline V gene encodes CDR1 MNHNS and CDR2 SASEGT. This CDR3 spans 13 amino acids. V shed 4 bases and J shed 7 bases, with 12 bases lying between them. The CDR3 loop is CASSVTSLNTQYF. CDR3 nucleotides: TGTGCCAGCAGTGTAACTAGTCTGAATACGCAGTATTTT.

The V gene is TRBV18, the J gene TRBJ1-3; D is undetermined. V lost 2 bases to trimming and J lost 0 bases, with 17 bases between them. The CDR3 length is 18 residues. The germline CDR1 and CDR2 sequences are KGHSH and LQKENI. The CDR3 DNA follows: TGTGCCAGCTCACCAAACTATGACTTGTCCTCCTCTGGAAACACCATATATTTT. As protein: CASSPNYDLSSSGNTIYF.

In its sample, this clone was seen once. CDR3 sequence reads: CASGPVETQYF. CDR3 nucleotide sequence: TGTGCCAGCGGGCCGGTGGAGACCCAGTACTTC. The gene calls are TRBV5-4 and TRBJ2-5; no clear D. The CDR3 totals 11 residues. Germline V lookup: CDR1 SGHNT, CDR2 YYREEE (reference sequence). Trimming left V 7 bases short and J 5 bases short, with 9 bases between.

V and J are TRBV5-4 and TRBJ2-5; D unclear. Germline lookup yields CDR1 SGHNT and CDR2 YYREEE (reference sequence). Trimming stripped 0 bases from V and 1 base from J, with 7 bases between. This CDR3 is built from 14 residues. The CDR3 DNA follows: TGTGCCAGCAGCTTGGAGTCTAGCCAAGAGACCCAGTACTTC. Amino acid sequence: CASSLESSQETQYF.

CDR3 sequence (DNA): TGTGCCAGCAGCTACTCCGCCTACGAGCAGTACTTC. This codes for CASSYSAYEQYF. The rearrangement uses TRBV5-6 and TRBJ2-5; D not resolved. With the DNA end fitting TRBJ2-7 better, the J assignment may be wrong. CDR1 is SGHDT, CDR2 YYEEEE, per germline. The CDR3 is 12 residues long.

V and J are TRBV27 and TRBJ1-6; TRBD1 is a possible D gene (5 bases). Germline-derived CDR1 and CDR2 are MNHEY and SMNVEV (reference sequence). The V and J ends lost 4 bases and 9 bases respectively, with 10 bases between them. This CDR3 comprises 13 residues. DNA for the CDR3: TGTGCCAGCAGTTCCCCCGGGGGTTCACCCCTCCACTTT. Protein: CASSSPGGSPLHF.

CDR3 sequence (DNA): TGTGCCAGCAGCTCAGAAATGGGGGTGGGGGACTTTTCTGTTGAAGCTTTCTTT. The encoded protein is CASSSEMGVGDFSVEAFF. This chain uses TRBV11-3 with TRBJ1-1; TRBD1 might be the D (5 bases). The CDR3 extends over 18 amino acids. V lost 4 bases and J 7 bases, leaving 28 bases between the germline ends. The germline V gene has CDR1 SGHNT and CDR2 YENEEA.

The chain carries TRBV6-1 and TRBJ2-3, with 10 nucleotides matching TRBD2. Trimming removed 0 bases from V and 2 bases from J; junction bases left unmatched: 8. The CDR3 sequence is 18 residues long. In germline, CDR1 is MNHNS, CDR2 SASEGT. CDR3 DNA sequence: TGTGCCAGCAGTGAAGCGCTTTTCCTAGCGGGGGACACAGATACGCAGTATTTT. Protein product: CASSEALFLAGDTDTQYF.

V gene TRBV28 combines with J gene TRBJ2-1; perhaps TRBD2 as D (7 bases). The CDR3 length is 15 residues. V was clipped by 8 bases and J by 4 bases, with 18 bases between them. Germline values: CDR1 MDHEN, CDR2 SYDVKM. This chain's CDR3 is CASDTQGGPYNEQFF. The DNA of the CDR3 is TGTGCCAGCGACACACAGGGAGGGCCTTACAATGAGCAGTTCTTC.

The CDR3 sequence is CAGGSGSSDIQYF. The CDR3 DNA reads TGTGCCGGGGGGAGCGGGAGTTCAGACATTCAGTACTTC. The chain carries TRBV6-1 and TRBJ2-4; TRBD2 aligns across 8 bases. The CDR3 is made up of 13 amino acids. Germline CDR1 reads MNHNS; CDR2 reads SASEGT. The V segment lost 11 bases and the J segment 8 bases; nucleotides outside the gene matches: 11.

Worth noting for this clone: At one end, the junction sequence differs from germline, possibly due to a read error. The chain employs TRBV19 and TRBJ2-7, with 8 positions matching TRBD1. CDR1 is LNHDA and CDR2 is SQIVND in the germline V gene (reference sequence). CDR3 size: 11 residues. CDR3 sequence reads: CASSTGGEQYF. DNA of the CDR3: TGTGCCAGCAGTACAGGGGGGGAGCAGTACTTC.

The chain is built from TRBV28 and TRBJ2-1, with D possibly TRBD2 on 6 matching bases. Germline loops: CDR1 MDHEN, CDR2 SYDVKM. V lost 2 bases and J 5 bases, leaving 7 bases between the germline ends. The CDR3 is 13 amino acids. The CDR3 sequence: CASSLGRNNEQFF. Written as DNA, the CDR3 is TGTGCCAGCAGTTTAGGGAGGAACAATGAGCAGTTCTTC. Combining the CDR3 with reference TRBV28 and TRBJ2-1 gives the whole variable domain DVKVTQSSRYLVKRTGEKVFLECVQDMDHENMFWYRQDPGLGLRLIYFSYDVKMKEKGDIPEGYSVSREKKERFSLILESASTNQTSMYLCASSLGRNNEQFFGPGTRLTVL.

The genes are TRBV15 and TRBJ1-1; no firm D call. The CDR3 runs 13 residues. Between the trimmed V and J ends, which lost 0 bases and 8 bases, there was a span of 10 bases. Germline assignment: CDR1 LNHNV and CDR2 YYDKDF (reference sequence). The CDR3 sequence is CATSRDGSVEAFF. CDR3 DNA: TGTGCCACCAGCAGAGATGGTTCAGTGGAAGCTTTCTTT. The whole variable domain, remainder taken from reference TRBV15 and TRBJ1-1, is DAMVIQNPRYQVTQFGKPVTLSCSQTLNHNVMYWYQQKSSQAPKLLFHYYDKDFNNEADTPDNFQSRRPNTSFCFLDIRSPGLGDTAMYLCATSRDGSVEAFFGQGTRLTVV.